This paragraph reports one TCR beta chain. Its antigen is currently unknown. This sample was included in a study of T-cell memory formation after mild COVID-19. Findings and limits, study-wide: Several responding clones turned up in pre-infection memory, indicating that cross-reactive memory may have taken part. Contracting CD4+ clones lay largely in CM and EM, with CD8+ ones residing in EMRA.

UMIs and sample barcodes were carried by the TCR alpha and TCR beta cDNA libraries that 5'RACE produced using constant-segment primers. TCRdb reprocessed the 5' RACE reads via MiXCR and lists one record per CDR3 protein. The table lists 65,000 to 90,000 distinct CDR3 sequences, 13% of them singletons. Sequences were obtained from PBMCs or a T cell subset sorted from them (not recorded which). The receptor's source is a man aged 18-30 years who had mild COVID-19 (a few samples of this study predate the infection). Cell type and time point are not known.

The CDR3 reads CATGPNTYTEAFF. The CDR3 DNA follows: TGTGCCACCGGGCCCAATACCTACACTGAAGCTTTCTTT. V usage is TRBV6-2 or TRBV6-3 and J usage is TRBJ1-1; no clear D. The CDR3 totals 13 residues. The ends were cut back, 10 bases at V and 3 bases at J, with 15 bases in the middle. Germline V gene data show CDR1 as MNHEY and CDR2 as SVGEGT.